This T cell receptor beta chain was captured in a study of cytomegalovirus exposure and HLA in healthy donors. CDR1 is MNHEY and CDR2 is SMNVEV in the germline V gene (reference sequence). The ends were cut back, 6 bases at V and 4 bases at J, with 19 bases in the middle. This CDR3 contains 16 residues. General study findings and limits: Indistinguishability led to the exclusion of some V segments, TRBV6-2 and TRBV6-3 included.

A word on this clone: The antigen is undetermined.

The PCR ran on 60 Vbeta and 13 Jbeta primers. The repertoire was sequenced with immunoSEQ multiplex PCR; TCRdb's copy has only in-frame clones and lacks some. The table records about 120,000 clones, approximately 85% of them present only once. This chain connects TRBV27 to TRBJ2-1, with D perhaps TRBD2 (5 bases). Sequenced sample: PBMCs. This TCR was sampled from a male donor in good health and CMV-seropositive. DNA for the CDR3: TGTGCCAGCAGCATAGCCGGGGTTGAGATTTACAATGAGCAGTTCTTC. Protein sequence: CASSIAGVEIYNEQFF.